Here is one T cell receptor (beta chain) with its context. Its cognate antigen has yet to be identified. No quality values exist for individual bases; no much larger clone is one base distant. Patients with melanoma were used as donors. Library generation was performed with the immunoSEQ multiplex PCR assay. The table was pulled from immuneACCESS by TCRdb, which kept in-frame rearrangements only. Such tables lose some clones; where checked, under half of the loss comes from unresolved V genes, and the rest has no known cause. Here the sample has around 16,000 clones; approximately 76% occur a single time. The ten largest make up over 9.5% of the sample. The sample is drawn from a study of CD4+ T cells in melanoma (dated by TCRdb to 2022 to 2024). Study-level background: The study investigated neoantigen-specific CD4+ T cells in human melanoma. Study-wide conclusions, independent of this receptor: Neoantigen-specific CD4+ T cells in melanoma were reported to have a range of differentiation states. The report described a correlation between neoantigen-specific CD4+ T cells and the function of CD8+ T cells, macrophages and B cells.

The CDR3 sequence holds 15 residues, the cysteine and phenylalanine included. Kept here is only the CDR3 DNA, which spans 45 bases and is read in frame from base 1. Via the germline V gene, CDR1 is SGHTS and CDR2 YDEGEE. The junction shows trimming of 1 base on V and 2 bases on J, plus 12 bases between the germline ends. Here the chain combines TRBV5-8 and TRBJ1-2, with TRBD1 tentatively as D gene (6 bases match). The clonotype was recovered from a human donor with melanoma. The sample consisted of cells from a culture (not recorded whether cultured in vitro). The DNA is TGTGCCAGCAGCTTGTTACAGGGTGAGAACTATGGCTACACCTTC. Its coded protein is CASSLLQGENYGYTF.